Presented here are 12 T cell receptor beta chains from one specimen sequenced in a study of shared clonotypes between healthy human individuals. TCRdb's table, derived via immunoSEQ multiplex PCR, lists solely in-frame clones and lacks some. Here the sample spans about 180,000 clones, 80% to 95% being singletons. The sequencing sample was made of naive CD4+ T cells sorted from blood. Subset: CD45RA+ positively selected. Source of these receptors: a woman in her 30s in good health.

The chain's CDR3 is CASSQGRGGTEAFF. CDR3 DNA: TGTGCCAGCTCCCAAGGTCGAGGGGGCACTGAAGCTTTCTTT. The V call is TRBV18, the J call TRBJ1-1; TRBD1 is a possible D gene (6 bases). This CDR3 has 14 residues. Germline V CDR1 and CDR2: KGHSH, LQKENI. V dropped 6 bases and J dropped 4 bases, with 15 bases sitting between them.

The chain carries TRBV19 and TRBJ2-7; 8 nucleotides line up with TRBD1. The length of the CDR3 is 13 residues. The germline gives CDR1 LNHDA, CDR2 SQIVND (reference sequence). V lost 5 bases, J lost 4 bases, and 4 bases stayed unmatched. CDR3 nucleotides: TGTGCCAGTAGTCCTTGGGACAGGTACGAGCAGTACTTC. Encoded protein: CASSPWDRYEQYF.

The chain joins TRBV5-1 to TRBJ2-7, with a tentative D call TRBD2 (5 bases). Trimming removed 4 bases from V and 2 bases from J, with 25 bases in between. The CDR3 is 18 amino acids. CDR1 is SGHRS and CDR2 is YFSETQ in the germline V gene. CDR3 in DNA: TGCGCCAGCAGCATGGACGGAAGGAAGCTACCGGGGACCTACGAGCAGTACTTC. Translating gives CASSMDGRKLPGTYEQYF.

The table lists this clone with a count of one. This sample includes further DNA sequences coding for the same CDR3. CDR3 bases: TGTGCCAGCAGCGTATCTCCAGGGCAGATTACTGGAAACACCATATATTTT. Its translation: CASSVSPGQITGNTIYF. The chain has TRBV9 and TRBJ1-3; D is perhaps TRBD1 (5 bases). V shed 1 base and J shed 2 bases, with 16 bases lying between them. The germline CDR1 and CDR2 sequences are SGDLS and YYNGEE. There are 17 residues in the CDR3.

J is TRBJ1-3 and V is TRBV23-1; 8 bases agree with TRBD1. TRBV23-1 is given ORF status, its function remaining uncertain. The trim removed 3 bases at V and 0 bases at J, leaving 7 bases unmatched. This CDR3 spans 17 amino acids. Written as DNA, the CDR3 is TGCGCCAGCAGTCACCCGGACAGGGAGTGCTCTGGAAACACCATATATTTT. It specifies CASSHPDRECSGNTIYF.

The chain recombines TRBV19 with TRBJ2-7; the D gene is possibly TRBD2 (5 bases). The germline V gene has CDR1 LNHDA and CDR2 SQIVND (reference sequence). V was cut by 3 bases and J by 2 bases, with 11 bases left in between. The CDR3 length is 14 residues. CDR3 residues: CASSILASTYEQYF. For the CDR3, the DNA is TGTGCCAGTAGTATCCTAGCATCCACCTACGAGCAGTACTTC.

The rearrangement uses TRBV5-4 and TRBJ2-4, with 12 bases identical to TRBD1. This CDR3 is 17 amino acids long. Germline CDR1 SGHNT, CDR2 YYREEE (reference sequence). V shed 9 bases, J shed 3 bases, and the junction held 13 bases outside the gene matches. In DNA form, the CDR3 reads TGTGCCATGCAGGGACAGGGGGCGCTTCAATTCAAAAACATTCAGTACTTC. Amino acid sequence: CAMQGQGALQFKNIQYF.

This clone has just one count. Here the CDR3 DNA reads TGTGCCAGCAGCCGACAGGGAGGGAACGGGGAGCTGTTTTTT. Translated: CASSRQGGNGELFF. The rearrangement uses TRBV6-5 and TRBJ2-2; either TRBD1 or TRBD2 may fit D (7 bases each). V dropped 6 bases and J dropped 7 bases, with 15 bases sitting between them. This CDR3 is 14 amino acids long. Germline V gene sequence: CDR1 MNHEY, CDR2 SVGAGI.

The chain is built from TRBV4-1 and TRBJ2-7; 7 positions agree with TRBD2. The V segment lost 4 bases and the J segment 1 base; nucleotides outside the gene matches: 4. This CDR3 comprises 14 residues. Germline assignment: CDR1 MGHRA and CDR2 YSYEKL. Here the CDR3 reads CASSRGGFSYEQYF. CDR3 nucleotides: TGCGCCAGCAGCCGGGGGGGTTTTTCCTACGAGCAGTACTTC.

CDR3 nucleotides: TGTGCCAGCAGCCCCAGCGACAATGAGCAGTTCTTC. Translated, it gives CASSPSDNEQFF. V is TRBV13 and J is TRBJ2-1, with unresolved D. Trimming removed 5 bases at V and 5 bases at J, with 7 bases between. Germline CDR1 and CDR2: PRHDT and FYEKMQ (reference sequence). The CDR3 is 12 amino acids.

The chain is built from TRBV7-9 and TRBJ1-1; D gene uncertain. This CDR3 is built from 12 residues. From germline, CDR1 is SEHNR and CDR2 FQNEAQ (reference sequence). Between the trimmed V and J ends, which lost 5 bases and 4 bases, there was a span of 8 bases. CDR3 in DNA: TGTGCCAGCAGCCGGAGTGGCACTGAAGCTTTCTTT. It codes for CASSRSGTEAFF.

The chain employs TRBV27 and TRBJ2-7, with 10 bases that match TRBD2. With 3 bases clipped from V and 5 bases from J, the junction kept 7 bases outside the gene matches. In germline, CDR1 is MNHEY, CDR2 SMNVEV (reference sequence). The CDR3 is made up of 15 amino acids. Here the CDR3 reads CASSFAASGRNEQYF. The DNA of the CDR3 is TGTGCCAGCAGTTTCGCTGCTAGCGGGAGAAACGAGCAGTACTTC.